This T cell receptor (beta chain) came from a study of OX40 agonist ivuxolimab in advanced cancers. At the level of the study: Head and neck, renal cell, melanoma or hepatocellular carcinoma were the cancers that dose-escalation patients had.

On this clone itself: Its specificity is unknown.

Data came from immunoSEQ multiplex PCR; TCRdb stores just in-frame clones and leaves some out. The sample carries 75,000 to 100,000 clones, approximately 86% recorded once. The CDR3 is 14 residues long. V shed 6 bases and J 2 bases; nucleotides not matched to a gene: 6. CDR1 MDHEN and CDR2 SYDVKM come from the germline V gene. The study's findings and limits: The work left the antigen specificity of expanded peripheral T cells undetermined.

This chain connects TRBV28 to TRBJ2-5, with 7 bases matching TRBD1. This receptor was obtained from an adult with an advanced solid tumor such as melanoma, head and neck, liver or kidney cancer. Sequenced material: CD4+ or CD8+ T cells sorted from blood, taken in a trial of the OX40 agonist ivuxolimab. The CDR3 here is CASSQGGPQETQYF. CDR3 nucleotide sequence: TGTGCCAGCAGCCAAGGGGGCCCTCAAGAGACCCAGTACTTC.